These 5 T cell receptor beta chains came from one sample sequenced in a study of blood T cell repertoires in COVID-19. Measured with immunoSEQ multiplex PCR; TCRdb has only the in-frame clones, and not every one. This sample yields tens of thousands of clones, of which 90% are seen a single time; over 2.5% belongs to the top ten. Sample: peripheral blood. These receptors came from a human donor in a cohort sampled during active COVID-19.

V is TRBV11-1 and J is TRBJ2-3; D is uncertain. Trimming removed 5 bases from V and 1 base from J, with 7 bases in between. The CDR3 loop spans 13 amino acids. From germline, CDR1 is SGHAT and CDR2 FQDESV (reference sequence). The chain's CDR3 is CASSDKGTDTQYF. The DNA of the CDR3 is TGTGCCAGCAGCGACAAAGGCACAGATACGCAGTATTTT.

The rearrangement uses TRBV19 and TRBJ1-5, with 10 positions matching TRBD1. V lost 3 bases, J lost 6 bases, and 5 bases stayed unmatched. The CDR3 loop spans 15 amino acids. Germline-derived CDR1 and CDR2 are LNHDA and SQIVND (reference sequence). In DNA form, the CDR3 reads TGTGCCAGTAGTATGGTGACAGGGGGCTTTCAGCCCCAGCATTTT. This translates into CASSMVTGGFQPQHF.

This chain links TRBV18 with TRBJ2-7, with TRBD2 matching over 9 bases. CDR1 and CDR2 (germline): KGHSH, LQKENI. The CDR3 extends over 14 amino acids. After removal of 3 bases from V and 3 bases from J, the junction contained 3 bases not matched to a gene. CDR3: CASSPSSGVYEQYF. The CDR3 coding sequence is TGTGCCAGCTCACCGTCTAGCGGGGTCTACGAGCAGTACTTC.

The CDR3 spells CATSSGTSGLETQYF. DNA of the CDR3: TGTGCCACCAGCAGTGGGACTAGCGGGTTGGAGACCCAGTACTTC. This chain connects TRBV15 to TRBJ2-5, with 12 bases identical to TRBD2. V lost 3 bases and J lost 5; bases outside the gene matches: 4. Per germline, CDR1 LNHNV and CDR2 YYDKDF (reference sequence). CDR3 length: 15 residues.

This clone occurred many times. This sequence joins TRBV7-9 and TRBJ1-5; TRBD1 agrees at 9 bases. CDR1 and CDR2 (germline): SEHNR, FQNEAQ (reference sequence). The CDR3 has 16 residues. V shed 5 bases, J shed 2 bases, and the junction held 7 bases outside the gene matches. For the CDR3, the DNA is TGTGCCAGCAGCCTGGGACAGGGATTAGGCAATCAGCCCCAGCATTTT. Its protein product is CASSLGQGLGNQPQHF.